The rows below give T cell receptor beta chains drawn from one sample of a study of radiotherapy plus CTLA-4 blockade in lung cancer. Here immunoSEQ multiplex PCR was the method, and the copy in TCRdb shows in-frame clones only, minus some. The sample includes 62,000 or so clones, about 80% of them seen just once. Here the sequenced sample was peripheral blood, taken from a patient treated with radiotherapy plus ipilimumab. All receptors derive from a human donor with non-small cell lung cancer who had a complete response to radiotherapy plus ipilimumab. The CDR3 runs from the conserved cysteine through the conserved F or W. A D gene is named only where the DNA matches it firmly. Size values are once, few and many counts, or a class for expanded clones, and some rows have none.

length,D,J,V,size,CDR3,DNA
16,TRBD1,TRBJ1-2,TRBV30,.,CAWSRSGQGKDYGYTF,TGTGCCTGGAGTCGAAGCGGACAGGGGAAGGACTATGGCTACACCTTC
15,.,TRBJ2-3,TRBV7-9,.,CASSLVGSLADTQYF,TGTGCCAGCAGCTTAGTAGGTAGTTTAGCAGATACGCAGTATTTT
14,TRBD2,TRBJ2-1,TRBV14,.,CASSRVTSGNPQFF,TGTGCCAGCAGCCGAGTGACTAGCGGGAACCCTCAGTTCTTC
13,.,TRBJ2-7,TRBV5-6,.,CASSRPGFGEQYF,TGTGCCAGCAGTAGACCAGGGTTTGGGGAGCAGTACTTC
13,.,TRBJ1-1,TRBV11-2,.,CASSLERGLEAFF,TGTGCCAGCAGCTTAGAGCGCGGGTTAGAAGCTTTCTTT
14,TRBD2,TRBJ2-4,TRBV10-1,few,CASSDSGSKNIQYF,TGCGCCAGCAGTGATAGCGGGAGCAAAAACATTCAGTACTTC
11,.,TRBJ2-1,TRBV7-9,.,CASSLENEQFF,TGTGCCAGCAGCTTGGAAAATGAGCAGTTCTTC
15,TRBD1,TRBJ1-2,TRBV11-2,once,CASSLDRDRVYGYTF,TGTGCCAGCAGCTTAGATCGGGACAGAGTGTATGGCTACACCTTC
17,.,TRBJ1-6,TRBV7-2,.,CASSLVALVGNNSPLHF,TGTGCCAGCAGCTTAGTCGCATTAGTAGGAAATAATTCACCCCTCCACTTT
18,.,TRBJ1-1,TRBV5-6,.,CASSYSFREGLRDTEAFF,TGTGCCAGCAGCTATTCCTTCAGGGAGGGGCTCAGAGACACTGAAGCTTTCTTT
16,.,TRBJ2-7,TRBV11-2,.,CASSLGQGFLSYEQYF,TGTGCCAGCAGCTTAGGGCAGGGCTTCCTTTCCTACGAGCAGTACTTC
14,TRBD1,TRBJ1-1,TRBV29-1,.,CSVNRGSMNTEAFF,TGCAGCGTAAACAGGGGTTCAATGAACACTGAAGCTTTCTTT
13,.,TRBJ2-3,TRBV19,.,CASRLGPADTQYF,TGTGCCAGTAGGCTAGGACCGGCGGATACGCAGTATTTT
16,TRBD2,TRBJ2-1,TRBV5-1,.,CASSFGGLADYNEQFF,TGCGCCAGCAGCTTTGGGGGACTAGCGGACTACAATGAGCAGTTCTTC
14,.,TRBJ1-2,TRBV6-1,few,CASSRITAVGGYTF,TGTGCCAGCAGTCGCATTACAGCGGTGGGAGGCTACACCTTC
13,TRBD2,TRBJ2-7,TRBV7-8,.,CASSLGLAREQYF,TGTGCCAGCAGCTTGGGACTAGCGAGAGAGCAGTACTTC
11,.,TRBJ1-2,TRBV29-1,.,CSVEVRGGYTF,TGCAGCGTTGAAGTGCGGGGCGGCTACACCTTC
17,.,TRBJ1-1,TRBV4-1,few,CASSQGSPPFFNTEAFF,TGCGCCAGCAGCCAAGGATCCCCCCCGTTTTTCAACACTGAAGCTTTCTTT
12,.,TRBJ1-2,TRBV6-5,.,CASRRGAYGYTF,TGTGCAAGTAGAAGGGGGGCTTATGGCTACACCTTC
15,.,TRBJ2-1,TRBV6-5,.,CASNARDTSYNEQFF,TGTGCCAGCAACGCCCGGGACACCTCCTACAATGAGCAGTTCTTC
16,TRBD1,TRBJ2-2,TRBV5-1,.,CASSRSGTGGTGELFF,TGCGCCAGCAGCCGATCCGGGACAGGGGGGACCGGGGAGCTGTTTTTT
15,.,TRBJ1-6,TRBV5-6,.,CASSSRGVYNSPLHF,TGTGCCAGCAGCTCCCGCGGGGTATATAATTCACCCCTCCACTTT
15,.,TRBJ1-4,TRBV14,.,CASSQGYRAGEKLFF,TGTGCCAGCAGCCAAGGTTACAGGGCGGGAGAAAAACTGTTTTTT
14,TRBD1,TRBJ1-2,TRBV2,.,CASMGRGTDYGYTF,TGTGCCAGCATGGGTCGCGGGACAGATTATGGCTACACCTTC
16,.,TRBJ2-2,TRBV7-6,.,CASSFNVEGGTGELFF,TGTGCCAGCAGCTTCAATGTGGAAGGGGGCACCGGGGAGCTGTTTTTT
15,.,TRBJ1-4,TRBV7-2,.,CASSPRTATNEKLFF,TGTGCCAGCAGTCCGCGGACAGCAACTAATGAAAAACTGTTTTTT
14,.,TRBJ2-3,TRBV10-3,.,CATFDPRGTDTQYF,TGTGCCACTTTCGACCCGCGAGGCACAGATACGCAGTATTTT
13,.,TRBJ2-5,TRBV9,.,CASSAGGPGTQYF,TGTGCCAGCAGCGCTGGGGGGCCTGGGACCCAGTACTTC
16,TRBD2,TRBJ2-2,TRBV6-1,.,CASSEARGANTGELFF,TGTGCCAGCAGTGAAGCGCGGGGGGCCAATACCGGGGAGCTGTTTTTT
15,.,TRBJ2-6,TRBV19,.,CASKGLSSGANVLTF,TGTGCCAGTAAGGGATTAAGCTCTGGGGCCAACGTCCTGACTTTC
12,.,TRBJ2-3,TRBV19,medium-sized,CASSIGTDTQYF,TGTGCCAGTAGCATCGGCACAGATACGCAGTATTTT